This passage covers 5 T cell receptor beta chains from one sample sequenced in a study of blood T cells in healthy people across ages. With a J-beta primer mix and a sample-barcoded 5' primer, a second PCR ran 7 to 11 cycles. TCRdb reprocessed the 5' RACE reads with MiXCR, giving one entry per CDR3 protein. The sample lists 590,000 or so distinct CDR3 sequences; less than 35% were seen once. The sample consisted of blood. The receptors were gathered from a woman aged 80 or over in good health.

Remarks on this clonotype: At one end, the junction sequence differs from germline, possibly due to a read error. V gene TRBV14 combines with J gene TRBJ2-7; 7 bases map to TRBD1. Germline V gene sequence: CDR1 SGHDN, CDR2 FVKESK. This CDR3 region has 18 residues. CDR3 sequence (DNA): TGTACCAGCAGCCGAGACCCAGCCCGACAGGGCCCCCCCTACGAGCAGTACTTC. It is translated as CTSSRDPARQGPPYEQYF.

Turning to this clonotype: Since a much larger clone is just one base distant, this may be a read error. This CDR3 is CSAEWGASQGEQYF. In nucleotides, the CDR3 is TGCAGTGCTGAGTGGGGGGCCTCCCAGGGCGAGCAGTACTTC. The chain couples TRBV20-1 to TRBJ2-5, with D possibly being TRBD1 or TRBD2 (6 bases each). The J call could be wrong; TRBJ2-7 is a better fit for the DNA end. This CDR3 has 14 amino acids. Germline CDR1 is DFQATT and CDR2 is SNEGSKA (reference sequence).

This chain links TRBV3-1 with TRBJ2-7; 8 bases align to TRBD2. The CDR3 consists of 14 residues. Germline V CDR1 and CDR2: LGHDT, YNNKEL (reference sequence). The V and J ends lost 4 bases and 2 bases, in that order; junction bases with no gene match: 4. The CDR3 here is CASSPGGGPYEQYF. CDR3 nucleotides: TGTGCCAGCAGCCCCGGGGGGGGGCCCTACGAGCAGTACTTC.

This clonotype was seen repeatedly, ten times or more. V and J are TRBV20-1 and TRBJ2-7; 8 bases align to TRBD1. Germline V lookup: CDR1 DFQATT, CDR2 SNEGSKA (reference sequence). The CDR3 has 15 residues. The junction had 12 bases not matched to a gene; V was cut back by 2 bases and J by 6 bases. CDR3 sequence reads: CSARLPPDRAGEQYF. The CDR3 coding sequence is TGCAGTGCTAGACTCCCGCCGGACAGGGCGGGCGAGCAGTACTTC.

The sample holds a few counts of this clonotype. V usage is TRBV7-2 and J usage is TRBJ2-1; 9 positions agree with TRBD2. This CDR3 contains 15 residues. The junction had 7 bases not matched to a gene; V was cut back by 3 bases and J by 7 bases. Per the germline V gene, CDR1 is SGHTA and CDR2 is FQGNSA. CDR3 region: CASSFSGTSRNEQFF. CDR3 nucleotide sequence: TGTGCCAGCAGCTTCTCCGGGACTAGCAGGAATGAGCAGTTCTTC.